Below are 17 T cell receptor beta chains sequenced from a single sample in a study of T-cell memory formation after mild COVID-19 (dated by TCRdb to the early 2020s). Library generation was performed with 5' RACE. The sequencing machine was an Illumina NovaSeq 6000. The public reads were run again by TCRdb, first through fastp at Q25 and then through MiXCR, and only productive beta chains were kept. Entries are consolidated by CDR3 protein sequence, retaining the most common genes and DNA. This sample is represented by 200,000 to 300,000 distinct CDR3 sequences; approximately 9% of them were singletons. The ten largest clones represent under 25% of the sample. Sample: PBMCs or a T cell subset sorted from them (not recorded which). The origin of the receptors is a young man who had mild COVID-19 (a few samples of this study predate the infection). The sample titles of this study are shuffled in the database, so cell type and time point are left out; the donor was told from shared clones.

Written as DNA, the CDR3 is TGTGCCAGCTCACCAATGGGACAGGGCACTGAAGCTTTCTTT. Its translation is CASSPMGQGTEAFF. J is TRBJ1-1 and V is TRBV18; TRBD1 aligns across 9 bases. The germline V gene has CDR1 KGHSH and CDR2 LQKENI. J was trimmed by 4 bases and V by 2 bases; bases with no gene match: 2. The CDR3 runs to 14 residues.

The chain is built from TRBV24-1 and TRBJ2-3; 9 bases map to TRBD1. The germline gives CDR1 KGHDR, CDR2 SFDVKD. The CDR3 has 14 amino acids. Germline trimming cut 9 bases from V and 2 bases from J; bases unmatched to any gene: 5. The CDR3 coding sequence is TGTGCCACCCGGAGGACAGGGGACACAGATACGCAGTATTTT. Its translation is CATRRTGDTDTQYF.

V is TRBV5-1 and J is TRBJ2-5; D may be TRBD2 (6 bases). Trimming pared 4 bases from V and 2 bases from J, leaving 15 bases between. The CDR3 spans 15 residues. Germline V CDR1 and CDR2: SGHRS, YFSETQ. CDR3 DNA sequence: TGCGCCAGCAGCGAATTCAGGAGCGGGCAAGAGACCCAGTACTTC. Translation gives CASSEFRSGQETQYF.

As concerns this clonotype: This clone may be a read error of a much larger clone one base away. This rearrangement joins TRBV7-2 to TRBJ2-5; D is unresolved. V dropped 5 bases and J dropped 5 bases, with 6 bases sitting between them. CDR1 and CDR2 (germline): SGHTA, FQGNSA. The CDR3 consists of 11 residues. CDR3 nucleotides: TGTGCCAGCAGCCCCTGGGAGACCCAGTACTTC. Translated, it gives CASSPWETQYF.

The CDR3 DNA follows: TGTGCCAGCAGCCCCGTGGGGTCAGATACGCAGTATTTT. This translates into CASSPVGSDTQYF. This chain connects TRBV7-3 to TRBJ2-3; D remains unclear. CDR3 length: 13 residues. From germline, CDR1 is SGHTA and CDR2 FQGTGA. The V gene lost 5 bases and the J gene lost 4 bases, with 10 bases spanning the gap.

This clonotype was counted between two and nine times. V and J are TRBV5-6 and TRBJ2-7; possible D gene TRBD1, 5 bases. V shed 1 base and J shed 1 base, with 12 bases lying between them. The CDR3 contains 15 residues. The V gene's germline CDR1 is SGHDT and CDR2 YYEEEE. This chain's CDR3 is CASSLQSGNSYEQYV. CDR3 nucleotides: TGTGCCAGCAGCTTGCAGTCAGGGAATTCCTACGAGCAGTACGTC.

The V gene is TRBV11-2, the J gene TRBJ2-2; perhaps TRBD1 as D (6 bases). The V gene's germline CDR1 is SGHAT and CDR2 FQNNGV. The V end lost 6 bases, the J end lost 4 bases, and 15 bases lay between the germline ends. This CDR3 contains 15 residues. The CDR3 region has the DNA TGTGCCAGCAGTTTACAGGGAGTAGGCACCGGGGAGCTGTTTTTT. This sequence encodes CASSLQGVGTGELFF.

This clonotype was seen a few times. The J gene is TRBJ1-5, the V gene TRBV15; D might be TRBD1 (6 bases). This CDR3 region has 15 residues. Germline lookup yields CDR1 LNHNV and CDR2 YYDKDF (reference sequence). V gave up 4 bases and J gave up 0 bases, with 10 bases separating them. Here the CDR3 DNA reads TGTGCCACCAGCATAACAGGGAATAGCAATCAGCCCCAGCATTTT. It encodes CATSITGNSNQPQHF.

This clonotype was recorded a few times. This chain uses TRBV6-2 or TRBV6-3 with TRBJ1-5; D uncertain. The germline V gene encodes CDR1 MNHEY and CDR2 SVGEGT. Trimming took off 2 bases at V and 3 bases at J, with 11 bases between the two ends. The CDR3 spans 15 residues. In DNA, the CDR3 is TGTGCCAGCAGTTACCGGCAACTCCACAATCAGCCCCAGCATTTT. It is translated as CASSYRQLHNQPQHF.

This clonotype has more than one count but fewer than ten. The rearrangement links TRBV2 to TRBJ1-1, with TRBD1 as a possible D gene (6 bases). V dropped 7 bases and J dropped 8 bases, with 17 bases sitting between them. Germline CDR1 SNHLY, CDR2 FYNNEI. This CDR3 comprises 13 residues. This CDR3 reads CASKVIGGAEAFF. The CDR3 bases are TGTGCCAGCAAAGTAATAGGGGGGGCCGAAGCTTTCTTT.

This clonotype came up a few times. V and J are TRBV10-3 and TRBJ2-5; 8 nucleotides align to TRBD1. The V gene's germline CDR1 is ENHRY and CDR2 SYGVKD. V trimming: 6 bases; J trimming: 7 bases; junction bases outside the gene matches: 7. CDR3 length equals 13 residues. The CDR3 here is CAISAQGDVTQYF. The CDR3 DNA sequence: TGTGCCATCAGCGCACAGGGGGACGTGACCCAGTACTTC.

This clonotype was seen only a few times. This chain links TRBV5-1 with TRBJ2-7, with no clear D. Germline CDR1 reads SGHRS; CDR2 reads YFSETQ. The CDR3 contains 14 residues. With 0 bases removed from V and 3 bases from J, the gap between germline ends came to 10 bases. CDR3 sequence: CASSLVGAIYEQYF. The CDR3 coding sequence is TGCGCCAGCAGCTTGGTAGGTGCGATCTACGAGCAGTACTTC. The full variable domain, rest sourced from reference TRBV5-1 and TRBJ2-7, is KAGVTQTPRYLIKTRGQQVTLSCSPISGHRSVSWYQQTPGQGLQFLFEYFSETQRNKGNFPGRFSGRQFSNSRSEMNVSTLELGDSALYLCASSLVGAIYEQYFGPGTRLTVT.

V is TRBV10-2 and J is TRBJ2-4, with 11 bases identical to TRBD1. The CDR3 loop spans 17 amino acids. CDR1 and CDR2 (germline): WSHSY, SAAADI. Trimming cost V 8 bases and J 2 bases; bases outside gene matches: 11. CDR3 DNA sequence: TGCGCCAGCGGGGGACAGGGGGTTTTTGGAACCAAAAACATTCAGTACTTC. It specifies CASGGQGVFGTKNIQYF.

This chain connects TRBV20-1 to TRBJ1-1, with 12 bases matching TRBD1. Germline V lookup: CDR1 DFQATT, CDR2 SNEGSKA (reference sequence). With V trimmed by 5 bases and J by 1 base, 2 bases remained unmatched. CDR3 length equals 14 residues. The CDR3 loop reads CSAGTGGQNTEAFF. CDR3 coding DNA: TGCAGTGCTGGGACAGGGGGCCAGAACACTGAAGCTTTCTTT.

This clonotype appeared a few times. The chain combines TRBV4-1 with TRBJ1-1; no definite D call. Germline-derived CDR1 and CDR2 are MGHRA and YSYEKL. This CDR3 spans 17 amino acids. V lost 1 base, J lost 2 bases, and 17 bases lay in between. DNA of the CDR3: TGCGCCAGCAGCCAAGTAATAATGCTGATCCAAAACACTGAAGCTTTCTTT. It codes for CASSQVIMLIQNTEAFF.

This clonotype showed up just a few times. The V gene is TRBV3-1, the J gene TRBJ2-7; D uncertain. CDR1 and CDR2 from the germline V gene are LGHDT and YNNKEL (reference sequence). Trimming took 4 bases from V and 0 from J, leaving 13 bases between them. The CDR3 has 15 amino acids. DNA of the CDR3: TGTGCCAGCAGCCCAGACACTGCAAGCTCCTACGAGCAGTACTTC. It encodes CASSPDTASSYEQYF.

V usage is TRBV20-1 and J usage is TRBJ2-3; tentatively, D is TRBD2 (6 bases). Germline CDR1 reads DFQATT; CDR2 reads SNEGSKA (reference sequence). Trimming removed 3 bases from V and 14 bases from J, with 18 bases in between. The CDR3 extends over 12 amino acids. The CDR3 spells CSASGTPISGYF. The CDR3 DNA follows: TGCAGTGCTAGCGGGACTCCTATATCGGGGTATTTT.